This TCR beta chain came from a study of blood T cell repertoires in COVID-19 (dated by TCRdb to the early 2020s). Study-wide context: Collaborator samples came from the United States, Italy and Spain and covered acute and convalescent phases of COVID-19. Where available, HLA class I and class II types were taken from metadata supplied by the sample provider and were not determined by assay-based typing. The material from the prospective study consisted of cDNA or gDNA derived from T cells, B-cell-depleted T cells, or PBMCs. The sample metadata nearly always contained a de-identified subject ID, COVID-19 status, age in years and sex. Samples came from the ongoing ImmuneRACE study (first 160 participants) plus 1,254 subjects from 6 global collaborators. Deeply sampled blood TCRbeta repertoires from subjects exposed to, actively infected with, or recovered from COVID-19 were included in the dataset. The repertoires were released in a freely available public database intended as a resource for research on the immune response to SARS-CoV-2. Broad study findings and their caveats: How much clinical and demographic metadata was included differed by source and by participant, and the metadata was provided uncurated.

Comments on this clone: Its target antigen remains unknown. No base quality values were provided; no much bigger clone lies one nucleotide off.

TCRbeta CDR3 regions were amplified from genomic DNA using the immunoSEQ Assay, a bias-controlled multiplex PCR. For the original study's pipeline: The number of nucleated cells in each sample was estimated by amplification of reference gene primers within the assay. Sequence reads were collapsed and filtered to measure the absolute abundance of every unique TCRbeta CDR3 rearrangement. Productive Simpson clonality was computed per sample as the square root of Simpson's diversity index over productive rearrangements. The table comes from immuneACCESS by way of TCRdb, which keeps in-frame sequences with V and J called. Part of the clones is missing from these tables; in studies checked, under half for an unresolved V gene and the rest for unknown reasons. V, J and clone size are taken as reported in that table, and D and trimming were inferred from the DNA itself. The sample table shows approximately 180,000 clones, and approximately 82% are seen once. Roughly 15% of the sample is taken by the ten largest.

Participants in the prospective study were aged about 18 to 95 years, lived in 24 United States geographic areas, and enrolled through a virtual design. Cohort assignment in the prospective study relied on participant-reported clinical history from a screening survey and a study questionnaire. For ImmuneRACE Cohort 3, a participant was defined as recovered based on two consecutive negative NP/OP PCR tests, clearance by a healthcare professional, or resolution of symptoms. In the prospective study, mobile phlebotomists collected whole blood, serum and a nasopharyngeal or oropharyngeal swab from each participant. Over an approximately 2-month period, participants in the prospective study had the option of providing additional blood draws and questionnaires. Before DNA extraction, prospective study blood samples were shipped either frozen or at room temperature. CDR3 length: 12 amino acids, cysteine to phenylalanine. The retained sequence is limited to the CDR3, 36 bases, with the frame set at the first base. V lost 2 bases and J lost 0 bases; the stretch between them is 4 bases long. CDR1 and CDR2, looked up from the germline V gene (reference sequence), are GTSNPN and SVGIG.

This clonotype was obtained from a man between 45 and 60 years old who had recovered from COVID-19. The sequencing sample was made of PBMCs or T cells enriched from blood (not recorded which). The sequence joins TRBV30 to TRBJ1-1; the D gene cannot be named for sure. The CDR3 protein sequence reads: CAWSHMNTEAFF. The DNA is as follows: TGTGCCTGGAGTCACATGAACACTGAAGCTTTCTTT.